These T cell receptor beta chains were read from a single sample in a study of neurological immune-mediated disorders. A single record per CDR3 protein comes from TCRdb applying MiXCR to the 5' RACE reads. Of tens of thousands of distinct CDR3 sequences in the sample, around an eighth are singletons; the top ten hold more than 6%. The material sequenced was PBMCs. These receptors came from a woman aged 45 to 65 in good health. The conserved cysteine and the conserved F or W are not part of the CDR3 here. Size values are once, few and many counts, or a class for expanded clones, and some rows have none.

v_call | clone_size | cdr3_aa
TRBV5-1 | many | ASSFVSGTSTDTQY
TRBV5-1 | many | ASSLESFNEKLF
TRBV27 | many | ACLEGAVEAF
TRBV20-1 | many | SARKDRGRVPYGYT
TRBV24-1 | many | ATSEFAGKGGDTQY
TRBV20-1 | many | SARSSQGATNEKLF
TRBV5-1 | . | ASAPTGTGVSEQY
TRBV28 | many | ASSSPRAGLVGEQY
TRBV20-1 | many | SAKDRGESNQPQH
TRBV2 | many | ASSEVPLNEKLF
TRBV13 | few | ASSSRGQAYNEQF
TRBV7-2 | many | ASSPGRNLNTEAF
TRBV7-9 | many | ASSPQDSLSNQPQH
TRBV12-3/TRBV12-4 | few | ASSRTGGQHEQY
TRBV28 | . | ASSPEVRDTQY
TRBV5-1 | many | ASSPKAGSSYNEQF
TRBV7-2 | many | ASIPQRGPSGYT
TRBV24-1 | many | ATSDRTGGNGETQY
TRBV5-1 | many | ASSLAGTESYNEQF
TRBV11-3 | many | ASSLGQGTEAF
TRBV29-1 | few | SSRPGLAGVDEQF
TRBV5-1 | many | ASSLGRNNYGYT
TRBV9 | many | ASSVGGTAAYEQY
TRBV18 | many | ASSPPYRGGITEAF
TRBV5-6 | many | ASSLDRTGGFGQY
TRBV20-1 | . | SARDGQGPSDTQY
TRBV28 | . | ASSLQEEKLF
TRBV12-3/TRBV12-4 | . | ASSLPVGAVYEQY
TRBV7-2 | many | ASQQASGGGETQY
TRBV5-1 | many | ASSPQAGGSYEQY
TRBV20-1 | many | SAMNSLNQPQH
TRBV7-3 | few | ASSLTGGRLPDSYNEQF
TRBV20-1 | . | SLEEISNQPQH
TRBV7-2 | many | ASSLAATVGDQPQH
TRBV5-5 | . | ASRRISGALYEQY
TRBV29-1 | many | SVEGEQGVGEKLF
TRBV6-5 | many | ASSSPGLAGMTGELF
TRBV5-1 | many | ASSLGAAGAYEQY
TRBV5-1 | few | ASSPFGGNTDTQY
TRBV6-5 | many | ASSYAGQESTDTQY
TRBV10-3 | many | AISSGRSNSNQPQH
TRBV5-1 | many | ASRRGWAESSYEQY
TRBV12-3/TRBV12-4 | many | ASSLSQAAGPQH
TRBV30 | . | AWSVAQATWEQF
TRBV20-1 | many | SARGGGMAQY
TRBV27 | many | ASSPRSGPFSGANVLT
TRBV5-1 | many | ASSLDRLAKNIQY
TRBV7-2 | many | ASSLAYHEQF
TRBV5-5 | many | ASSSTSRSYYEQY
TRBV28 | many | ATERPGLEQY
TRBV10-3 | many | AVLAGRDSYEQY
TRBV5-1 | many | ASSFVAEPQETQY
TRBV27 | . | ASRDWGLSSYEQY
TRBV12-3/TRBV12-4 | many | ASRSAAGVHEQF
TRBV27 | few | ASSLNGEIEQF
TRBV28 | many | ATLTGAGTDTQY
TRBV4-2 | . | ASSHRKTRQNTGELF